The next 14 T cell receptor beta chains were all read from a single sample in a study of T cell responses to AZD1222 COVID-19 vaccine. TCRdb's table, derived via immunoSEQ multiplex PCR, lists solely in-frame clones and lacks some. The table records 160,000 or so clones, 85% to 90% of them present only once. This specimen was peripheral blood, taken on day 0 of AZD1222 vaccination. These receptors were collected from an adult in good health.

V gene TRBV13 combines with J gene TRBJ2-1, with 12 bases that match TRBD2. CDR1 and CDR2 (germline): PRHDT, FYEKMQ (reference sequence). J was trimmed by 4 bases and V by 3 bases; bases with no gene match: 4. The CDR3 spans 16 residues. CDR3: CASSLETSGGYNEQFF. The CDR3 nucleotides read TGTGCCAGCAGCTTGGAGACTAGCGGGGGATACAATGAGCAGTTCTTC.

This CDR3 is CATSDAAGSVWSYTF. CDR3 nucleotides: TGTGCCACCAGTGACGCGGCGGGCAGCGTGTGGAGCTACACCTTC. The gene calls are TRBV24-1 and TRBJ1-2, with D uncertain. V lost 4 bases, J lost 9 bases, and 20 bases lay in between. Germline CDR1 and CDR2: KGHDR and SFDVKD. This CDR3 contains 15 residues.

This sequence joins TRBV24-1 and TRBJ2-1; 7 bases match TRBD1. Germline V gene lookup returns CDR1 KGHDR and CDR2 SFDVKD. V was pared by 0 bases and J by 10 bases, with 2 bases of the junction left unmatched. The CDR3 spans 13 residues. CDR3 sequence (DNA): TGTGCCACCAGTGATTTGCACAGGGGCGAGCAGTTCTTC. It yields the protein CATSDLHRGEQFF.

This chain uses TRBV5-1 with TRBJ2-7; 9 nucleotides agree with TRBD2. J was trimmed by 1 base and V by 0 bases; bases with no gene match: 2. Germline values: CDR1 SGHRS, CDR2 YFSETQ. CDR3 length: 15 amino acids. The CDR3 spells CASSLVTSGSYEQYF. For the CDR3, the DNA is TGCGCCAGCAGCTTGGTGACTAGCGGTTCCTACGAGCAGTACTTC.

This clone was seen once. CDR3 amino acids: CASSLSGQRSTDTQYF. As DNA, the CDR3 is TGCGCCAGCAGCTTGTCGGGCCAGCGGAGCACAGATACGCAGTATTTT. The rearrangement joins TRBV5-1 to TRBJ2-3; a weak D match, TRBD2 (5 bases). With 1 base removed from V and 0 bases from J, the gap between germline ends came to 12 bases. The germline CDR1 and CDR2 sequences are SGHRS and YFSETQ. This CDR3 has 16 amino acids.

The J gene is TRBJ1-6, the V gene TRBV2, with TRBD1 matching over 10 bases. The V and J ends lost 7 bases and 8 bases, in that order; junction bases with no gene match: 8. The germline V gene encodes CDR1 SNHLY and CDR2 FYNNEI. The CDR3 contains 15 residues. This CDR3 is CASNQGQGLYSPLHF. In DNA, the CDR3 is TGTGCCAGCAACCAGGGACAGGGGTTGTATTCACCCCTCCACTTT.

The rearrangement joins TRBV6-2 or TRBV6-3 to TRBJ2-1, with 12 nucleotides matching TRBD2. The CDR3 extends over 16 amino acids. CDR1 and CDR2 from the germline V gene are MNHEY and SVGEGT. V was pared by 5 bases and J by 6 bases, with 8 bases of the junction left unmatched. This CDR3 is CASSRGGTSGRNEQFF. CDR3 bases: TGTGCCAGCAGTCGAGGCGGGACTAGCGGGCGCAATGAGCAGTTCTTC.

This chain links TRBV5-1 with TRBJ1-4; D might be TRBD1 (6 bases). V gave up 1 base and J gave up 4 bases, with 11 bases separating them. The CDR3 has 15 amino acids. Germline-derived CDR1 and CDR2 are SGHRS and YFSETQ. The CDR3 DNA reads as TGCGCCAGCAGCTTGACGGGACAAATTAATGAAAAACTGTTTTTT. Protein sequence: CASSLTGQINEKLFF. Variable domain in full (rest from reference TRBV5-1 and TRBJ1-4): KAGVTQTPRYLIKTRGQQVTLSCSPISGHRSVSWYQQTPGQGLQFLFEYFSETQRNKGNFPGRFSGRQFSNSRSEMNVSTLELGDSALYLCASSLTGQINEKLFFGSGTQLSVL.

The chain couples TRBV18 to TRBJ2-1; TRBD2 agrees at 10 bases. V shed 6 bases and J 3 bases; nucleotides not matched to a gene: 8. This CDR3 contains 16 residues. Germline loops: CDR1 KGHSH, CDR2 LQKENI. In nucleotides, the CDR3 is TGTGCCAGCTCGTCGGGACTAGCGACGATCTACAATGAGCAGTTCTTC. This gives the protein CASSSGLATIYNEQFF.

The chain combines TRBV6-5 with TRBJ1-6, with D maybe TRBD1 (6 bases). The V and J ends lost 9 bases and 7 bases respectively, with 16 bases between them. The CDR3 spans 14 residues. Germline values: CDR1 MNHEY, CDR2 SVGAGI. The CDR3 DNA reads TGTGCCAGTACAGCAGGGGCGGGGAATTCACCCCTCCACTTT. This sequence encodes CASTAGAGNSPLHF.

This chain links TRBV6-5 with TRBJ1-4, with 7 positions matching TRBD1. This CDR3 is 14 amino acids long. J was trimmed by 6 bases and V by 7 bases; bases with no gene match: 8. Germline CDR1 MNHEY, CDR2 SVGAGI. The CDR3 DNA is TGTGCCAGCATTCCGGGACAGTCAGATGAAAAACTGTTTTTT. This sequence encodes CASIPGQSDEKLFF.

The genes are TRBV11-2 and TRBJ1-6; 8 bases are a match to TRBD1. J gave up 17 bases and V 1 base, and 4 bases lay outside the gene matches. CDR1 and CDR2 from the germline V gene are SGHAT and FQNNGV. This CDR3 contains 12 residues. The CDR3 DNA sequence: TGTGCCAGCAGCTTAGGGACAGGGAACTTCCACTTT. Residues: CASSLGTGNFHF.

The V call is TRBV5-8, the J call TRBJ1-2; 7 bases are shared with TRBD1. Per the germline V gene, CDR1 is SGHTS and CDR2 is YDEGEE. V was pared by 4 bases and J by 4 bases, with 4 bases of the junction left unmatched. CDR3 length: 13 residues. For the CDR3, the DNA is TGTGCCAGCAGCCGGACAGGAGCCTATGGCTACACCTTC. The encoded protein is CASSRTGAYGYTF.

V gene TRBV20-1 combines with J gene TRBJ2-5, with D perhaps TRBD2 (5 bases). V lost 3 bases and J lost 1, with 15 bases in between. Per germline, CDR1 DFQATT and CDR2 SNEGSKA (reference sequence). The CDR3 totals 15 residues. As DNA, the CDR3 is TGCAGTGCTAGTAGCGACCGAATGCGCCAAGAGACCCAGTACTTC. Translating it yields CSASSDRMRQETQYF.